A single sample is the source of the 20 T cell receptor beta chains below, sequenced in a study of blood T cell repertoires in COVID-19. Clones were sequenced by immunoSEQ multiplex PCR, and TCRdb holds only the in-frame ones, with some missing. Of 400,000 to 550,000 clones in the sample, about 85% were seen once. What was sequenced was PBMCs or T cells enriched from blood (not recorded which). The receptors come from a woman aged 18-29 years with acute COVID-19.

This clone was picked up a small number of times. The rearrangement links TRBV9 to TRBJ2-3, with 14 positions matching TRBD2. After removal of 4 bases from V and 3 bases from J, the junction contained 4 bases not matched to a gene. The CDR3 has 16 amino acids. From germline, CDR1 is SGDLS and CDR2 YYNGEE. The CDR3, as DNA: TGTGCCAGCAGCTCGGGACTAGCGGGAGTGACAGATACGCAGTATTTT. Translation: CASSSGLAGVTDTQYF.

This clone was seen a single time. The V gene is TRBV9, the J gene TRBJ1-5, with D possibly TRBD1 on 6 matching bases. Germline CDR1 is SGDLS and CDR2 is YYNGEE. The CDR3 covers 14 residues. Trimming pared 0 bases from V and 3 bases from J, leaving 7 bases between. The CDR3 sequence is CASSVGGLNQPQHF. The CDR3 DNA follows: TGTGCCAGCAGCGTAGGGGGGCTCAATCAGCCCCAGCATTTT.

The V gene is TRBV6-1, the J gene TRBJ2-1; perhaps TRBD2 as D (5 bases). The CDR3 has 16 residues. Germline loops: CDR1 MNHNS, CDR2 SASEGT. With 3 bases removed from V and 3 bases from J, the gap between germline ends came to 15 bases. The CDR3 DNA sequence: TGTGCCAGCAGTGATTTCGAGCGCGGGTACTACAATGAGCAGTTCTTC. The encoded protein is CASSDFERGYYNEQFF.

The chain carries TRBV29-1 and TRBJ2-5; D possibly corresponds to TRBD2 (7 bases). Germline V gives CDR1 SQVTM, CDR2 ANQGSEA. The CDR3 is 13 amino acids. The V end was cut by 4 bases, the J end by 3 bases, with 12 bases between. CDR3 loop: CSVVRGAKETQYF. The CDR3 DNA reads TGCAGCGTTGTCCGGGGGGCTAAAGAGACCCAGTACTTC.

This chain joins TRBV6-5 and TRBJ2-1; TRBD2 agrees at 8 bases. The CDR3 runs 13 residues. Germline-derived CDR1 and CDR2 are MNHEY and SVGAGI. Unmatched junction bases numbered 0, after V lost 6 bases and J lost 2 bases. The CDR3, as DNA: TGTGCCAGCAGAGCGGGGGCCTACAATGAGCAGTTCTTC. It is translated as CASRAGAYNEQFF.

CDR3 sequence reads: CASSRRETQYF. The DNA of the CDR3 is TGTGCCAGCTCACGTAGAGAGACCCAGTACTTC. The chain combines TRBV18 with TRBJ2-5; D gene unclear. Germline assignment: CDR1 KGHSH and CDR2 LQKENI. There are 11 residues in the CDR3. Trimming pared 4 bases from V and 4 bases from J, leaving 4 bases between.

The V gene is TRBV30, the J gene TRBJ1-2, with no clear D. V lost 0 bases to trimming and J lost 7 bases, with 15 bases between them. Germline CDR1 is GTSNPN and CDR2 is SVGIG (reference sequence). The CDR3 consists of 14 residues. The CDR3 DNA follows: TGTGCCTGGAGTGTCCTTAACAGTCGCAGTGGCTACACCTTC. Residues: CAWSVLNSRSGYTF. The full variable domain, in which reference TRBV30 and TRBJ1-2 provide the parts outside the CDR3, is SQTIHQWPATLVQPVGSPLSLECTVEGTSNPNLYWYRQAAGRGLQLLFYSVGIGQISSEVPQNLSASRPQDRQFILSSKKLLLSDSGFYLCAWSVLNSRSGYTFGSGTRLTVV.

V is TRBV30 and J is TRBJ2-1; maybe TRBD2 (6 bases). This CDR3 is 15 amino acids long. Germline CDR1 reads GTSNPN; CDR2 reads SVGIG (reference sequence). V dropped 3 bases and J dropped 0 bases, with 12 bases sitting between them. The CDR3 coding sequence is TGTGCCTGGAGCCCCCTAGCGAGCTCCTACAATGAGCAGTTCTTC. It translates to CAWSPLASSYNEQFF.

V gene TRBV2 combines with J gene TRBJ1-4; D is undetermined. Germline CDR1 SNHLY, CDR2 FYNNEI. Trimming cost V 7 bases and J 8 bases, with 8 bases left between them. This CDR3 contains 11 residues. The CDR3 sequence: CASTREEKLFF. In DNA form, the CDR3 reads TGTGCCAGCACTCGTGAGGAAAAACTGTTTTTT.

This clone was counted only a few times. CDR3 DNA sequence: TGCGCCAGCAGTTACACAGGGGAAGATCAGCCCCAGCATTTT. This encodes CASSYTGEDQPQHF. The rearrangement joins TRBV10-2 to TRBJ1-5, with 7 bases fitting TRBD1. The junction had 6 bases not matched to a gene; V was cut back by 5 bases and J by 5 bases. The CDR3 sequence is 14 residues long. Germline CDR1 WSHSY, CDR2 SAAADI.

The genes are TRBV19 and TRBJ2-7; maybe TRBD2 (5 bases). The CDR3 has 13 residues. V shed 4 bases and J shed 3 bases, with 10 bases lying between them. Germline lookup yields CDR1 LNHDA and CDR2 SQIVND (reference sequence). The CDR3 reads CASSTGLRYEQYF. CDR3 nucleotides: TGTGCCAGTAGTACCGGACTTCGCTACGAGCAGTACTTC.

The chain has TRBV5-1 and TRBJ2-4; D call uncertain. V shed 0 bases and J shed 0 bases, with 7 bases lying between them. This CDR3 region has 15 residues. Germline V gives CDR1 SGHRS, CDR2 YFSETQ. Here the CDR3 DNA reads TGCGCCAGCAGCTTGGGGCGGCTAGCCAAAAACATTCAGTACTTC. Its protein is CASSLGRLAKNIQYF.

This chain joins TRBV2 and TRBJ2-7; tentative D call: TRBD1 (5 bases). The CDR3 sequence is 13 residues long. V shed 3 bases and J shed 7 bases, with 13 bases lying between them. Germline V CDR1 and CDR2: SNHLY, FYNNEI. The CDR3 is CASSDAGLREQYF. The DNA of the CDR3 is TGTGCCAGCAGTGATGCAGGGTTGAGGGAGCAGTACTTC.

The rearrangement links TRBV4-1 to TRBJ1-1, with D possibly matching TRBD1 (6 bases). This CDR3 is 14 amino acids long. Germline V lookup: CDR1 MGHRA, CDR2 YSYEKL. V was shortened by 3 bases and J by 4 bases, with 12 bases between the two germline ends. CDR3 DNA sequence: TGCGCCAGCAGCCAGAATACAGGGCCCACTGAAGCTTTCTTT. Its protein is CASSQNTGPTEAFF.

The V gene is TRBV28, the J gene TRBJ1-1, with 8 bases aligning to TRBD1. The CDR3 totals 14 residues. Trimming took 6 bases from V and 4 from J; bases not matched to a gene: 7. The germline CDR1 and CDR2 sequences are MDHEN and SYDVKM. This CDR3 reads CASSPQGAFTEAFF. The CDR3 DNA is TGTGCCAGCAGCCCCCAGGGGGCTTTCACTGAAGCTTTCTTT. Together with reference TRBV28 and TRBJ1-1, the CDR3 gives the full variable domain: DVKVTQSSRYLVKRTGEKVFLECVQDMDHENMFWYRQDPGLGLRLIYFSYDVKMKEKGDIPEGYSVSREKKERFSLILESASTNQTSMYLCASSPQGAFTEAFFGQGTRLTVV.

This chain connects TRBV9 to TRBJ2-7; 7 bases line up with TRBD1. This CDR3 has 15 residues. Germline V gives CDR1 SGDLS, CDR2 YYNGEE. With 0 bases clipped from V and 4 bases from J, the junction kept 7 bases outside the gene matches. CDR3 sequence: CASSVVAQGIYEQYF. Here the CDR3 DNA reads TGTGCCAGCAGCGTAGTAGCACAGGGGATATACGAGCAGTACTTC.

The CDR3 nucleotides are TGTGCCATCGCCCTAAACAGGGGAAATGGCTACACCTTC. Amino acids: CAIALNRGNGYTF. The chain combines TRBV10-3 with TRBJ1-2, with 7 bases matching TRBD1. This CDR3 has 13 amino acids. The junction had 9 bases not matched to a gene; V was cut back by 8 bases and J by 6 bases. Germline loops: CDR1 ENHRY, CDR2 SYGVKD.

The chain links TRBV28 to TRBJ1-1; the D is unclear. This CDR3 has 13 amino acids. V was shortened by 6 bases and J by 11 bases, with 19 bases between the two germline ends. Germline V gene sequence: CDR1 MDHEN, CDR2 SYDVKM. The chain's CDR3 is CASSNPQRKFAFF. The CDR3 DNA reads as TGTGCCAGCAGCAACCCCCAGCGGAAGTTCGCTTTCTTT.

The chain combines TRBV5-4 with TRBJ1-2; a weak D match, TRBD1 (6 bases). The V gene's germline CDR1 is SGHNT and CDR2 YYREEE (reference sequence). The CDR3 extends over 13 amino acids. Between the trimmed V and J ends, which lost 1 base and 5 bases, there was a span of 9 bases. The chain's CDR3 is CASSLQDSYGYTF. The CDR3 DNA is TGTGCCAGCAGCTTGCAGGACAGTTATGGCTACACCTTC.

This rearrangement joins TRBV7-2 to TRBJ1-3; perhaps TRBD1 as D (5 bases). Germline-derived CDR1 and CDR2 are SGHTA and FQGNSA. The V end was cut by 5 bases, the J end by 4 bases, with 15 bases between. The CDR3 is 15 amino acids. CDR3 loop: CASSTGQELGNTIYF. The CDR3 coding sequence is TGTGCCAGCAGCACAGGCCAAGAATTGGGAAACACCATATATTTT.